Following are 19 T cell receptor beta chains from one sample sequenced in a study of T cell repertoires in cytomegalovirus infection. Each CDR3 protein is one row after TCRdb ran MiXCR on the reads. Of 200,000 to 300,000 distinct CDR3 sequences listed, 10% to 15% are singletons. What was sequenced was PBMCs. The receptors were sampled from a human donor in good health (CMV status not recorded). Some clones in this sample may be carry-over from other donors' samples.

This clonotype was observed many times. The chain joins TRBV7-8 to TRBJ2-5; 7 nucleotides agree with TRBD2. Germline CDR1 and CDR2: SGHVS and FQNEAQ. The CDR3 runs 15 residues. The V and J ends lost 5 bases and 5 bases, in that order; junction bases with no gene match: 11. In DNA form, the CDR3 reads TGTGCCAGCAGCCCCCTTAGTGGGAGGGGTGAGACCCAGTACTTC. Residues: CASSPLSGRGETQYF.

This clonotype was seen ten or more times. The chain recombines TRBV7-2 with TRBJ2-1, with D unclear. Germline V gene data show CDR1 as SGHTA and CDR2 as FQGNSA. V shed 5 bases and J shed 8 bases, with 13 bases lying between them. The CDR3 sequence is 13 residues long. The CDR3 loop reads CASSIPSIDEQFF. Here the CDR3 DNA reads TGTGCCAGCAGCATCCCCTCGATCGATGAGCAGTTCTTC.

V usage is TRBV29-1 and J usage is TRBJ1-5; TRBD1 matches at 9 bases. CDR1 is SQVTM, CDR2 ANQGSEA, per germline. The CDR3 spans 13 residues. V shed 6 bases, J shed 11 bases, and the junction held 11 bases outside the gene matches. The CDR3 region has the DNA TGCAGCGTGGGGACCGGGACAGGGATGACCCAGCATTTT. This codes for CSVGTGTGMTQHF.

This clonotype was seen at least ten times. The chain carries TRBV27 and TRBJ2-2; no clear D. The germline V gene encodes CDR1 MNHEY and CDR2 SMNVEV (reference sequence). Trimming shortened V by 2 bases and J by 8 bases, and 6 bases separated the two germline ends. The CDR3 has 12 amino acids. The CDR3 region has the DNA TGTGCCAGCAGTTTAGGGCCTGGGGAGCTGTTTTTT. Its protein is CASSLGPGELFF.

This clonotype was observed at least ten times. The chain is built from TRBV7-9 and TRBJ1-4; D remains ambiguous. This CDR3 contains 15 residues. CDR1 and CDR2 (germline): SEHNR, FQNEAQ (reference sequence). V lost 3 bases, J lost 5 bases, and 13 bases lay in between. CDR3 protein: CASSFTRGSNEKLFF. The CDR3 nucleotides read TGTGCCAGCAGCTTCACGAGAGGGAGCAATGAAAAACTGTTTTTT.

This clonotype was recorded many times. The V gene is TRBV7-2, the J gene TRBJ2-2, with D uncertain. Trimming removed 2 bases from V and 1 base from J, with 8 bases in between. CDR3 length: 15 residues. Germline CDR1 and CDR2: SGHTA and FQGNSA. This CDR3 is CASSLNLMNTGELFF. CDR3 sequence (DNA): TGTGCCAGCAGCTTAAACTTGATGAACACCGGGGAGCTGTTTTTT.

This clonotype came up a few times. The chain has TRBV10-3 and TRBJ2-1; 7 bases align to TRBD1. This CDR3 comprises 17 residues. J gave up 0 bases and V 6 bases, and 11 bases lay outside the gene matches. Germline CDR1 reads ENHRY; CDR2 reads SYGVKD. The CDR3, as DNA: TGTGCCATCAGCGGACCGGGACAGTCGAGCTCCTACAATGAGCAGTTCTTC. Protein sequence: CAISGPGQSSSYNEQFF.

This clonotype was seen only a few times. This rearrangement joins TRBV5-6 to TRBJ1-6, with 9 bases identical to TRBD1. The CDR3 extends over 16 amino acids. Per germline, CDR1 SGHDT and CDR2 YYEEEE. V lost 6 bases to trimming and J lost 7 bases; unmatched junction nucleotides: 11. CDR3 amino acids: CASIKTTGTGNSPLHF. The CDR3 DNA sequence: TGTGCCAGCATCAAAACGACCGGGACAGGGAATTCACCCCTCCACTTT.

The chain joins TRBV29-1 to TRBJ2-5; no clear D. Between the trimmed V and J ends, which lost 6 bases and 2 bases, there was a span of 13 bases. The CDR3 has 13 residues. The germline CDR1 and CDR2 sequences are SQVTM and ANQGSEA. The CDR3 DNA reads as TGCAGCGTAGCCCACGTGCTACAAGAGACCCAGTACTTC. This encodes CSVAHVLQETQYF.

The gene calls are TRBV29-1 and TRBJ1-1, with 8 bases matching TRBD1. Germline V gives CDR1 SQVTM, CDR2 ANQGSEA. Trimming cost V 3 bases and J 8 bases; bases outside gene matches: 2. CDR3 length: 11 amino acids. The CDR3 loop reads CSVDRDREAFF. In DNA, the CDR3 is TGCAGCGTTGACCGGGACAGGGAAGCTTTCTTT.

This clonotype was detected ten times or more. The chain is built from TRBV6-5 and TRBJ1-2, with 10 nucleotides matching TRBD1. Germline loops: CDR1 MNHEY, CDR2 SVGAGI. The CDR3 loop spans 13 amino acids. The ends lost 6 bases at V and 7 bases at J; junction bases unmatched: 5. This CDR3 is CASRLGTGAGYTF. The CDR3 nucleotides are TGTGCCAGCAGACTAGGGACAGGGGCTGGCTACACCTTC.

The CDR3 nucleotides are TGTGCCAGCAGACTCGATGAGGGCAGGGGAGGCACTGAAGCTTTCTTT. Translating it yields CASRLDEGRGGTEAFF. This sequence joins TRBV6-2 or TRBV6-3 and TRBJ1-1; tentatively, D is TRBD1 (6 bases). CDR3 length: 16 amino acids. CDR1 MNHEY and CDR2 SVGEGT come from the germline V gene. The germline V and J ends were trimmed by 6 bases and 4 bases, with 21 bases remaining between them.

The CDR3 nucleotides are TGTGCCAGCAGTTTCCACAGGGGGCGGGATGAAAAACTGTTTTTT. It is translated as CASSFHRGRDEKLFF. The genes are TRBV28 and TRBJ1-4; TRBD1 matches at 9 bases. J lost 6 bases, V lost 3 bases, and 5 bases had no gene match. Germline loops: CDR1 MDHEN, CDR2 SYDVKM. This CDR3 is 15 amino acids long. The variable domain in full, completed from reference TRBV28 and TRBJ1-4, reads DVKVTQSSRYLVKRTGEKVFLECVQDMDHENMFWYRQDPGLGLRLIYFSYDVKMKEKGDIPEGYSVSREKKERFSLILESASTNQTSMYLCASSFHRGRDEKLFFGSGTQLSVL.

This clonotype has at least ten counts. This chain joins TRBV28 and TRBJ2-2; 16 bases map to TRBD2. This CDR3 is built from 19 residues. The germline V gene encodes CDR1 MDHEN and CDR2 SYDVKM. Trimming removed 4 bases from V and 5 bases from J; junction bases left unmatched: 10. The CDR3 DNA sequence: TGTGCCAGCAGTTCCCCCGGGACTAGCGGGAGGGCCGGGACCGGGGAGCTGTTTTTT. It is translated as CASSSPGTSGRAGTGELFF.

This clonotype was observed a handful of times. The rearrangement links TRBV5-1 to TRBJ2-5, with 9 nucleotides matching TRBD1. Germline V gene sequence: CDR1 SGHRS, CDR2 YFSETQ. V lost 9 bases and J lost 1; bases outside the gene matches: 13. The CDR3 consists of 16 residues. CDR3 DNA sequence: TGCGCCACCACTCCGGGACAGGGAATTGGCCAAGAGACCCAGTACTTC. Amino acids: CATTPGQGIGQETQYF.

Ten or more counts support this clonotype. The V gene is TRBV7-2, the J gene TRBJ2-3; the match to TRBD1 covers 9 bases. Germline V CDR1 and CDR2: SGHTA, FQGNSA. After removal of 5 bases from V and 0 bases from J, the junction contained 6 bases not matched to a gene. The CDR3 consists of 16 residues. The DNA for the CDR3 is TGTGCCAGCAGCAAAACAGGGGGCCCTAGCACAGATACGCAGTATTTT. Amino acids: CASSKTGGPSTDTQYF.

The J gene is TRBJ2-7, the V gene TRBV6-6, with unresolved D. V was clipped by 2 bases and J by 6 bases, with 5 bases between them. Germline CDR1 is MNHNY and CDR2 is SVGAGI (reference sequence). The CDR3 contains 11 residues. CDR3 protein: CASSYGSEQYF. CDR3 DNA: TGTGCCAGCAGTTACGGCAGCGAGCAGTACTTC.

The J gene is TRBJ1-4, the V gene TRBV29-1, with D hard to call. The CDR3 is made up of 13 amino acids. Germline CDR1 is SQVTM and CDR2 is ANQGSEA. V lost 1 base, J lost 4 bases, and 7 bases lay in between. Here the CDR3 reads CSVEGHLNEKLFF. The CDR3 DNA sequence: TGCAGCGTTGAAGGGCATCTTAATGAAAAACTGTTTTTT.

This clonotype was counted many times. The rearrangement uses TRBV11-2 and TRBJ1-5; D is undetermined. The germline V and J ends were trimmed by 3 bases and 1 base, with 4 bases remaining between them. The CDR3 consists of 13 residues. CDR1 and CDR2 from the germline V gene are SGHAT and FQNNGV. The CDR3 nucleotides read TGTGCCAGCAGCTTTGAGAGCAATCAGCCCCAGCATTTT. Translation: CASSFESNQPQHF.